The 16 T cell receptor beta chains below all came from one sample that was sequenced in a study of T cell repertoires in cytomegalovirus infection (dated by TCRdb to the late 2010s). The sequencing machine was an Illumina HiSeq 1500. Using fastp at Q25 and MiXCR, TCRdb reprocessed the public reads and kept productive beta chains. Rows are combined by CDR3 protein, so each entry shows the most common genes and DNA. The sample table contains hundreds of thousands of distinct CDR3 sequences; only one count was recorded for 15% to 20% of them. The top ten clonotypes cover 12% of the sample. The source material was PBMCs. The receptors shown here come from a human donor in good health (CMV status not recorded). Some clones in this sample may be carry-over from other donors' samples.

CDR3 sequence: CASRLLAGGPGEQFF. The CDR3 DNA reads TGTGCCAGCAGATTACTAGCGGGGGGTCCAGGTGAGCAGTTCTTC. The chain uses TRBV2 and TRBJ2-1, with 12 positions matching TRBD2. The junction had 9 bases not matched to a gene; V was cut back by 6 bases and J by 9 bases. Germline assignment: CDR1 SNHLY and CDR2 FYNNEI. The CDR3 sequence is 15 residues long.

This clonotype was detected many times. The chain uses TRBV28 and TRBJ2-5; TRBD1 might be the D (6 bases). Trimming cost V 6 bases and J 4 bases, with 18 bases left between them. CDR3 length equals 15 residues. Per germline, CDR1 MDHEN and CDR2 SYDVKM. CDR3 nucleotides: TGTGCCAGCAGGCTAGTACAGGCAGGGGCAGAGACCCAGTACTTC. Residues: CASRLVQAGAETQYF. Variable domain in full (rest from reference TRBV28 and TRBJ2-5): DVKVTQSSRYLVKRTGEKVFLECVQDMDHENMFWYRQDPGLGLRLIYFSYDVKMKEKGDIPEGYSVSREKKERFSLILESASTNQTSMYLCASRLVQAGAETQYFGPGTRLLVL.

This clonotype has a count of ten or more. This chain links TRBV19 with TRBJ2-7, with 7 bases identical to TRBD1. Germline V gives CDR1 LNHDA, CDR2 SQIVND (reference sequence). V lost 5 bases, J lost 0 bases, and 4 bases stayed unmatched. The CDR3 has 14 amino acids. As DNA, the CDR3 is TGTGCCAGTAGTCTACAGGGGCCCTCCTACGAGCAGTACTTC. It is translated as CASSLQGPSYEQYF.

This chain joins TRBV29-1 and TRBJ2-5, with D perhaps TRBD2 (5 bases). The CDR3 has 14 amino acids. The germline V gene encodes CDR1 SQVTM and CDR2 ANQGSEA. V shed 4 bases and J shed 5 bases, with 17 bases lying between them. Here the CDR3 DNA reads TGCAGCGTTGCCGGCCTGGGAGCGCCGGAGACCCAGTACTTC. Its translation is CSVAGLGAPETQYF.

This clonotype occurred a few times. CDR3 nucleotide sequence: TGCGCCAGCAGACCCCTAGCGGGGGCGAACAATGAGCAGTTCTTC. This sequence encodes CASRPLAGANNEQFF. V gene TRBV5-1 combines with J gene TRBJ2-1; 10 bases are shared with TRBD2. The J segment lost 5 bases and the V segment lost 5 bases, leaving 7 bases of the junction unmatched. The CDR3 extends over 15 amino acids. CDR1 and CDR2 from the germline V gene are SGHRS and YFSETQ.

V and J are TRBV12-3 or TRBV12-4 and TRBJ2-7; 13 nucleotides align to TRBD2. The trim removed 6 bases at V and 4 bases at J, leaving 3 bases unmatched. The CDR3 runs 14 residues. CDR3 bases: TGTGCCAGCAGACTAGCGGGGGGGCCGTACGAGCAGTACTTC. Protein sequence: CASRLAGGPYEQYF.

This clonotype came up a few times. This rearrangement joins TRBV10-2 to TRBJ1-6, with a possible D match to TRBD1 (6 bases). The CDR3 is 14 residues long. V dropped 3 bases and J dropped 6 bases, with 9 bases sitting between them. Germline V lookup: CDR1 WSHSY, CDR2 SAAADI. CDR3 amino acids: CASSEWGANSPLHF. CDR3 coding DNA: TGCGCCAGCAGTGAATGGGGGGCTAATTCACCCCTCCACTTT.

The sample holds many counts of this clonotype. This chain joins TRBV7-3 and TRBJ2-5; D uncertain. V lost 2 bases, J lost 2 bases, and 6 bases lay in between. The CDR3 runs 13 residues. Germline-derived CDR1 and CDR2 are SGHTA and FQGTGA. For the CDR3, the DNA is TGTGCCAGCAGCTTATCCTCTCAAGAGACCCAGTACTTC. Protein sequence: CASSLSSQETQYF.

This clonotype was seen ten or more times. Written as DNA, the CDR3 is TGTGCCAGCAGTCCGACTGGCGGGGGCCTTCGGAATACGCAGTATTTT. Translating it yields CASSPTGGGLRNTQYF. This chain links TRBV12-3 or TRBV12-4 with TRBJ2-3; TRBD2 might be the D (7 bases). Trimming pared 5 bases from V and 7 bases from J, leaving 22 bases between. The CDR3 consists of 16 residues.

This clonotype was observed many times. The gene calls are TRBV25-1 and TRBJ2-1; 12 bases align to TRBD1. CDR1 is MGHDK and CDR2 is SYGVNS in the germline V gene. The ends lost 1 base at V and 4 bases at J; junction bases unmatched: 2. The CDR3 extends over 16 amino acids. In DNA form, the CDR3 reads TGTGCCAGCAGTGAATGGGGACAGGGGGCTTACAATGAGCAGTTCTTC. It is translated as CASSEWGQGAYNEQFF.

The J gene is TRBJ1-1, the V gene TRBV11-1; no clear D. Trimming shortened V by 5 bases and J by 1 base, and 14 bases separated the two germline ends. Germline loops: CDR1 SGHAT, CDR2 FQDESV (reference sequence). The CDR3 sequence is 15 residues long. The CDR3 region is CASSPRMSRNTEAFF. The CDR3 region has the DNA TGTGCCAGCAGCCCTCGTATGAGCAGGAACACTGAAGCTTTCTTT.

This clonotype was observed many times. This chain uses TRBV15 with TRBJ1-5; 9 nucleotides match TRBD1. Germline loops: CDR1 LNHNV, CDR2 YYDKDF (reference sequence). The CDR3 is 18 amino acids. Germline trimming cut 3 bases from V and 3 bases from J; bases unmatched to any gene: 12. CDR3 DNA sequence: TGTGCCACCAGCAGCGCTTTACGTACAGGGGGCATCAATCAGCCCCAGCATTTT. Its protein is CATSSALRTGGINQPQHF.

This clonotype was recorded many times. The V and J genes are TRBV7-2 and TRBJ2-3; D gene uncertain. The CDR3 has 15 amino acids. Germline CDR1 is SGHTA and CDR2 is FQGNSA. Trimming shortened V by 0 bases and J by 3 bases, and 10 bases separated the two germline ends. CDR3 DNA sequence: TGTGCCAGCAGCTTAGCCTCGGGCTGGACAGATACGCAGTATTTT. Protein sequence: CASSLASGWTDTQYF.

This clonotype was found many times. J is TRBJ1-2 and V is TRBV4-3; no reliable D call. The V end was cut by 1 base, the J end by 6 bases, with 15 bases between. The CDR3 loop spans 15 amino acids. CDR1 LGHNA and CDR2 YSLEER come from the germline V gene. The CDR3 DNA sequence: TGCGCCAGCAGCCAAGGGATCAGCCAGTCTAATGGCTACACCTTC. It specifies CASSQGISQSNGYTF.

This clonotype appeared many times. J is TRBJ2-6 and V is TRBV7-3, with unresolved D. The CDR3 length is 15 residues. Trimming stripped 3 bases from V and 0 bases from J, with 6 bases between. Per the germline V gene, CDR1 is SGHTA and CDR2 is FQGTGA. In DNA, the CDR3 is TGTGCCAGCAGCTTCTCGGGCTCTGGGGCCAACGTCCTGACTTTC. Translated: CASSFSGSGANVLTF.

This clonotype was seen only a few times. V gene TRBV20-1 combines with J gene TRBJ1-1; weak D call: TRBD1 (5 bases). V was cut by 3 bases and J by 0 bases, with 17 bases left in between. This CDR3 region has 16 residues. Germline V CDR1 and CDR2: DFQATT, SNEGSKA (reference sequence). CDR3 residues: CSARRGALQLNTEAFF. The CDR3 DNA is TGCAGTGCTAGGAGGGGAGCCTTACAACTGAACACTGAAGCTTTCTTT.